Listed below are T cell receptor beta chains from one sample, sequenced in a study of vaccination effects on CD4 cells after COVID-19. Their cognate antigens are unknown. TCRdb's copy holds only in-frame clones and misses some; the assay was immunoSEQ multiplex PCR. This sample has some 69,000 clones, with approximately 75% found just once. The source was CD4+ T cells from PBMCs cultured with HCoV-NL63 spike peptides, collected before COVID-19 vaccination. These receptors were taken from a human donor who received a COVID-19 vaccine. The CDR3 runs from the conserved cysteine through the conserved F or W. A D gene is named only where the DNA matches it firmly. Only part of the rows carry a size: once, few, many, or a class if the clone is expanded.

V gene: TRBV4-1
J gene: TRBJ2-3
clone size: NA
D gene: TRBD2
CDR3 DNA: TGCGCCAGCAGCCAAGATTTTTCGCGGCTAGCGGGGGTACACACAGATACGCAGTATTTT
CDR3 protein: CASSQDFSRLAGVHTDTQYF

V gene: TRBV9
J gene: TRBJ2-3
clone size: NA
D gene: NA
CDR3 DNA: TGTGCCAGCAGCACGACCCCGCGGGGAGATACGCAGTATTTT
CDR3 protein: CASSTTPRGDTQYF

V gene: TRBV15
J gene: TRBJ1-2
clone size: few
D gene: NA
CDR3 DNA: TGTGCCACCAGCAGAGGTCAGGGATTCTATGGCTACACCTTC
CDR3 protein: CATSRGQGFYGYTF

V gene: TRBV24-1
J gene: TRBJ2-3
clone size: few
D gene: NA
CDR3 DNA: TGTGCCACCAGTGATGACCGGGGACGCACAGATACGCAGTATTTT
CDR3 protein: CATSDDRGRTDTQYF

V gene: TRBV24-1
J gene: TRBJ2-5
clone size: NA
D gene: TRBD1
CDR3 DNA: TGTGCCACCAGCCCGGGACAGGGTATCGGAGAGACCCAGTACTTC
CDR3 protein: CATSPGQGIGETQYF

V gene: TRBV3-1/TRBV3-2
J gene: TRBJ2-5
clone size: NA
D gene: TRBD1
CDR3 DNA: TGTGCCAGCAGCCCACGGACAGGGGGCGGAGAGACCCAGTACTTC
CDR3 protein: CASSPRTGGGETQYF

V gene: TRBV5-6
J gene: TRBJ1-1
clone size: few
D gene: TRBD1
CDR3 DNA: TGTGCCAGCAGCCCCACGCAGGGGGCGGGCACTGAAGCTTTCTTT
CDR3 protein: CASSPTQGAGTEAFF

V gene: TRBV2
J gene: TRBJ1-1
clone size: NA
D gene: TRBD1
CDR3 DNA: TGTGCCAGCAGTGGTGGACAGGGGAGAGAAGCTTTCTTT
CDR3 protein: CASSGGQGREAFF

V gene: TRBV15
J gene: TRBJ2-2
clone size: NA
D gene: NA
CDR3 DNA: TGTGCCACCAGCTGGCGGGGCACCGGGGAGCTGTTTTTT
CDR3 protein: CATSWRGTGELFF

V gene: TRBV7-3
J gene: TRBJ1-1
clone size: NA
D gene: TRBD1
CDR3 DNA: TGTGCCAGCAGCCAAGCTCCCGGGACAGGGCTGGACACTGAAGCTTTCTTT
CDR3 protein: CASSQAPGTGLDTEAFF

V gene: TRBV28
J gene: TRBJ2-5
clone size: NA
D gene: NA
CDR3 DNA: TGTGCCAGCAGTGTCAGGGGACCCCAAGAGACCCAGTACTTC
CDR3 protein: CASSVRGPQETQYF

V gene: TRBV5-4
J gene: TRBJ2-6
clone size: NA
D gene: TRBD1
CDR3 DNA: TGTGCCAGCAGCCCACAGGGGGCTGGGGCCAACGTCCTGACTTTC
CDR3 protein: CASSPQGAGANVLTF

V gene: TRBV15
J gene: TRBJ2-1
clone size: NA
D gene: NA
CDR3 DNA: TGTGCCACCAGCAGAGGATTGAGGAATGAGCAGTTCTTC
CDR3 protein: CATSRGLRNEQFF

V gene: TRBV28
J gene: TRBJ2-2
clone size: NA
D gene: TRBD1
CDR3 DNA: TGTGCCAGCAGTTTAAGTGGGGGACAGGTTGTCGGGGAGCTGTTTTTT
CDR3 protein: CASSLSGGQVVGELFF

V gene: TRBV18
J gene: TRBJ1-2
clone size: NA
D gene: NA
CDR3 DNA: TGTGCCAGCTCACCAGGATTTTCTTCGGTGCGTGGAGGAGCGAATGGCTACACCTTC
CDR3 protein: CASSPGFSSVRGGANGYTF